This T cell receptor beta chain was found in a study of T-cell memory formation after mild COVID-19. MiXCR, run by TCRdb on the 5' RACE reads, gives a single entry per CDR3 protein. The table has over 500,000 distinct CDR3 sequences, roughly 17% seen once. The trim removed 5 bases at V and 5 bases at J, leaving 7 bases unmatched. From germline, CDR1 is DFQATT and CDR2 SNEGSKA (reference sequence). The CDR3 runs 15 residues. Study-wide findings and caveats: From day 15 to 85, contracting clones were balanced between CD4 and CD8, whereas later expanders leaned toward CD4+. CD4+ contracting clones lay mainly in CM and EM, CD8+ ones in EMRA. A second wave of clones peaked on day 37, and their SARS-CoV-2 specificity went unconfirmed.

Concerning this clonotype: The antigen is undetermined.

The chain recombines TRBV20-1 with TRBJ2-2; 11 bases agree with TRBD2. The specimen was PBMCs or a T cell subset sorted from them (not recorded which). The origin of this receptor is an adult woman who had mild COVID-19 (a few samples of this study predate the infection). Cell type and time point are not known. The DNA of the CDR3 is TGCAGTGCTGCCGATAGCGGGAGGGGAACCGGGGAGCTGTTTTTT. Protein sequence: CSAADSGRGTGELFF.